These T cell receptor beta chains were read from a single sample in a study of beta chain features in type 1 diabetes. Profiled with immunoSEQ multiplex PCR; TCRdb holds only in-frame clones, not every one. The table shows about 900,000 clones, with about a sixth occurring only once. Material for sequencing was naive CD4+ T cells from blood. The receptors were gathered from a woman aged 18-29 years in good health. The CDR3 runs from the conserved cysteine through the conserved F or W. Each record gives: D gene, V gene, J gene, clone size, CDR3 protein, CDR3 DNA. The D gene is left open where the match is weak. The listing skips clone size in some rows; elsewhere it reads once, few, many or a size class.

D gene: .
V gene: TRBV5-1
J gene: TRBJ2-6
clone size: .
CDR3 protein: CASSPEPGNSGANVLTF
CDR3 DNA: TGCGCCAGCAGCCCGGAACCGGGAAACTCTGGGGCCAACGTCCTGACTTTC

D gene: TRBD1
V gene: TRBV25-1
J gene: TRBJ2-5
clone size: few
CDR3 protein: CASSEGRQGQETQYF
CDR3 DNA: TGTGCCAGCAGTGAAGGGCGACAGGGACAAGAGACCCAGTACTTC

D gene: .
V gene: TRBV5-1
J gene: TRBJ2-1
clone size: .
CDR3 protein: CASSLVASAYNEQFF
CDR3 DNA: TGCGCCAGCAGCTTGGTTGCTAGCGCCTACAATGAGCAGTTCTTC

D gene: TRBD2
V gene: TRBV9
J gene: TRBJ2-3
clone size: .
CDR3 protein: CASSFTSGPTDTQYF
CDR3 DNA: TGTGCCAGCAGCTTCACTAGCGGCCCCACAGATACGCAGTATTTT

D gene: TRBD2
V gene: TRBV5-4
J gene: TRBJ2-3
clone size: .
CDR3 protein: CASSKIVLAGGTDTQYF
CDR3 DNA: TGTGCCAGCAGCAAGATCGTATTAGCGGGAGGCACAGATACGCAGTATTTT

D gene: .
V gene: TRBV15
J gene: TRBJ2-6
clone size: few
CDR3 protein: CATTSRVYTSGANVLTF
CDR3 DNA: TGTGCCACCACCTCAAGGGTATATACCTCTGGGGCCAACGTCCTGACTTTC

D gene: TRBD2
V gene: TRBV9
J gene: TRBJ2-3
clone size: few
CDR3 protein: CASSVGTSGTDTQYF
CDR3 DNA: TGTGCCAGCAGCGTAGGGACTAGCGGGACGGATACGCAGTATTTT

D gene: .
V gene: TRBV28
J gene: TRBJ1-1
clone size: .
CDR3 protein: CASSNAGHLNTEAFF
CDR3 DNA: TGTGCCAGCAGCAATGCGGGACACCTGAACACTGAAGCTTTCTTT

D gene: TRBD1
V gene: TRBV7-9
J gene: TRBJ2-1
clone size: .
CDR3 protein: CASSYYQGVRSHEQFF
CDR3 DNA: TGTGCCAGCAGCTATTATCAGGGGGTCCGTTCTCATGAGCAGTTCTTC

D gene: .
V gene: TRBV7-3
J gene: TRBJ2-3
clone size: few
CDR3 protein: CASSSTAGSLVDTQYF
CDR3 DNA: TGTGCCAGCAGCTCGACGGCCGGGAGTTTAGTCGATACGCAGTATTTT

D gene: TRBD1
V gene: TRBV7-9
J gene: TRBJ2-5
clone size: few
CDR3 protein: CASSPGTAQETQYF
CDR3 DNA: TGTGCCAGCAGCCCAGGGACAGCCCAAGAGACCCAGTACTTC

D gene: .
V gene: TRBV7-3
J gene: TRBJ2-1
clone size: .
CDR3 protein: CASSFSQYSGEQFF
CDR3 DNA: TGTGCCAGCAGCTTTTCCCAGTATAGTGGTGAGCAGTTCTTC

D gene: .
V gene: TRBV11-2
J gene: TRBJ1-1
clone size: few
CDR3 protein: CASSLGRGRPPAFF
CDR3 DNA: TGTGCCAGCAGCTTAGGGAGGGGACGGCCCCCCGCTTTCTTT

D gene: TRBD1
V gene: TRBV5-1
J gene: TRBJ2-5
clone size: .
CDR3 protein: CASSLDRAQETQYF
CDR3 DNA: TGCGCCAGCAGCTTAGACAGGGCCCAAGAGACCCAGTACTTC

D gene: .
V gene: TRBV7-2
J gene: TRBJ1-1
clone size: few
CDR3 protein: CASSLAENTEAFF
CDR3 DNA: TGTGCCAGCAGCTTAGCCGAGAACACTGAAGCTTTCTTT

D gene: .
V gene: TRBV27
J gene: TRBJ2-7
clone size: few
CDR3 protein: CASKGTVGNEQYF
CDR3 DNA: TGTGCCAGCAAAGGGACGGTCGGGAACGAGCAGTACTTC